This T cell receptor (beta chain) was identified in a study of technical replicates of blood from a handful of donors. V gave up 4 bases and J gave up 4 bases; unmatched junction bases: 7. The CDR3 has 17 amino acids. Germline CDR1 and CDR2: SGHRS and YFSETQ. TCRdb keeps only in-frame clones here, not all; method: immunoSEQ multiplex PCR. The sample shows tens of thousands of clones, 96% of them seen only once. The TCR comes from a human donor in good health. The chain employs TRBV5-1 and TRBJ2-3, with 15 bases matching TRBD2. Sequencing input: T cells isolated from PBMCs. CDR3: CASSIGTSGRTPDTQYF. In DNA form, the CDR3 reads TGCGCCAGCAGCATAGGGACTAGCGGGAGGACACCAGATACGCAGTATTTT.